These 15 T cell receptor beta chains were sequenced from one sample in a study of blood T cell repertoires in COVID-19. Clones were read by immunoSEQ multiplex PCR, and TCRdb kept only the in-frame ones, dropping some. The sample shows some 140,000 clones, less than 90% of them seen only once. Sequencing was done on a sample of PBMCs or T cells enriched from blood (not recorded which). Receptors originate from a man aged 35-49 years with acute COVID-19.

The rearrangement uses TRBV6-5 and TRBJ1-2; the D gene is possibly TRBD1 (6 bases). The CDR3 loop spans 15 amino acids. Trimming left V 6 bases short and J 6 bases short, with 20 bases between. Germline CDR1 MNHEY, CDR2 SVGAGI. The CDR3 DNA reads TGTGCCAGCAGCCTCACCGACAGGACCAGCCATGGCTACACCTTC. This gives the protein CASSLTDRTSHGYTF.

This clone was seen only a few times. The V call is TRBV14, the J call TRBJ1-1; D remains ambiguous. Between the trimmed V and J ends, which lost 4 bases and 8 bases, there was a span of 14 bases. CDR3 length: 13 amino acids. CDR1 is SGHDN and CDR2 is FVKESK in the germline V gene. CDR3 in amino acids: CASSLFSGSEAFF. The CDR3 nucleotides are TGTGCCAGCAGCCTATTCTCGGGATCCGAAGCTTTCTTT.

This chain links TRBV6-5 with TRBJ2-5; D gene uncertain. Trimming removed 2 bases from V and 2 bases from J, with 12 bases in between. CDR1 and CDR2 (germline): MNHEY, SVGAGI. The CDR3 runs to 15 residues. The CDR3 sequence is CASSYPTPQQETQYF. In DNA form, the CDR3 reads TGTGCCAGCAGTTACCCTACTCCTCAACAAGAGACCCAGTACTTC.

This rearrangement joins TRBV7-2 to TRBJ2-7; no reliable D call. V dropped 5 bases and J dropped 3 bases, with 5 bases sitting between them. The germline CDR1 and CDR2 sequences are SGHTA and FQGNSA. This CDR3 has 11 residues. The chain's CDR3 is CASSPNYEQYF. Written as DNA, the CDR3 is TGTGCCAGCAGCCCCAACTACGAGCAGTACTTC.

The chain carries TRBV4-3 and TRBJ1-2; TRBD1 aligns across 11 bases. This CDR3 is built from 16 residues. V dropped 1 base and J dropped 4; count of bases not matched to a gene: 5. Germline V gene data show CDR1 as LGHNA and CDR2 as YSLEER. The CDR3 loop is CASSQVGQGAGYGYTF. CDR3 coding DNA: TGCGCCAGCAGCCAAGTCGGACAGGGGGCGGGCTATGGCTACACCTTC.

The V and J genes are TRBV28 and TRBJ1-4; TRBD1 might be the D (6 bases). The germline V gene encodes CDR1 MDHEN and CDR2 SYDVKM. Deletions cut 5 bases from V and 2 bases from J, with 18 bases between. CDR3 size: 17 residues. The CDR3 DNA sequence: TGTGCCAGCAGTCAGACAGGCGTCCAACAGACTAATGAAAAACTGTTTTTT. It translates to CASSQTGVQQTNEKLFF.

The chain employs TRBV6-6 and TRBJ1-2; TRBD1 might be the D (6 bases). Trimming removed 4 bases at V and 7 bases at J, with 22 bases between. Germline V lookup: CDR1 MNHNY, CDR2 SVGAGI (reference sequence). This CDR3 is built from 16 residues. CDR3 sequence (DNA): TGTGCCAGCAGTTCAACCTTATGGGGGGGCGACCGTGGCTACACCTTC. As protein: CASSSTLWGGDRGYTF.

V usage is TRBV5-4 and J usage is TRBJ2-7, with TRBD2 matching over 9 bases. Trimming removed 0 bases from V and 5 bases from J; junction bases left unmatched: 6. Looked up from germline, CDR1 is SGHNT and CDR2 is YYREEE (reference sequence). This CDR3 comprises 15 residues. The CDR3 here is CASSLAQAGGHEQYF. CDR3 sequence (DNA): TGTGCCAGCAGCTTGGCGCAAGCGGGAGGCCACGAGCAGTACTTC. The full variable domain, rest sourced from reference TRBV5-4 and TRBJ2-7, is ETGVTQSPTHLIKTRGQQVTLRCSSQSGHNTVSWYQQALGQGPQFIFQYYREEENGRGNFPPRFSGLQFPNYSSELNVNALELDDSALYLCASSLAQAGGHEQYFGPGTRLTVT.

This chain uses TRBV19 with TRBJ1-2; D is unresolved. The V and J ends lost 0 bases and 8 bases respectively, with 19 bases between them. The CDR3 runs 16 residues. Per the germline V gene, CDR1 is LNHDA and CDR2 is SQIVND (reference sequence). The CDR3 protein is CASSIDHPGGRQGYTF. DNA for the CDR3: TGTGCCAGTAGTATAGATCACCCCGGCGGGCGTCAGGGCTACACCTTC.

CDR3 amino acids: CATSRDYGGGTGELFF. CDR3 bases: TGTGCCACCAGCAGAGATTACGGGGGAGGCACCGGGGAGCTGTTTTTT. The chain carries TRBV15 and TRBJ2-2, with D perhaps matching TRBD2 (6 bases). Germline V gene data show CDR1 as LNHNV and CDR2 as YYDKDF (reference sequence). CDR3 size: 16 residues. V was clipped by 0 bases and J by 4 bases, with 12 bases between them.

The chain uses TRBV10-2 and TRBJ2-1; perhaps TRBD2 as D (6 bases). This CDR3 contains 14 residues. V lost 6 bases and J lost 10, with 19 bases in between. Germline V gene sequence: CDR1 WSHSY, CDR2 SAAADI. The CDR3 loop is CASRASTEGPEQFF. DNA of the CDR3: TGCGCCAGCAGGGCCAGTACGGAGGGGCCCGAGCAGTTCTTC.

This chain links TRBV11-3 with TRBJ2-7, with TRBD1 as a possible D gene (5 bases). Germline CDR1 is SGHNT and CDR2 is YENEEA. Trimming stripped 3 bases from V and 5 bases from J, with 11 bases between. The CDR3 runs to 13 residues. The CDR3 bases are TGTGCCAGCAGCTTGCAGGGCAACCACGAGCAGTACTTC. This sequence encodes CASSLQGNHEQYF.

The chain uses TRBV6-5 and TRBJ1-5, with TRBD1 matching 7 bases. This CDR3 region has 15 residues. V lost 7 bases, J lost 4 bases, and 10 bases stayed unmatched. Germline V CDR1 and CDR2: MNHEY, SVGAGI. The CDR3 DNA follows: TGTGCCAGCAACAACGGGGACAGAGTGAATCAGCCCCAGCATTTT. This sequence encodes CASNNGDRVNQPQHF.

V usage is TRBV2 and J usage is TRBJ2-5; TRBD1 aligns across 11 bases. Germline values: CDR1 SNHLY, CDR2 FYNNEI. CDR3 length equals 13 residues. With 7 bases clipped from V and 8 bases from J, the junction kept 6 bases outside the gene matches. The CDR3 region is CASTGTGGRTQYF. DNA of the CDR3: TGTGCCAGCACCGGGACAGGGGGTAGAACCCAGTACTTC.

The rearrangement uses TRBV29-1 and TRBJ2-1; TRBD1 aligns across 7 bases. The junction had 6 bases not matched to a gene; V was cut back by 5 bases and J by 8 bases. In germline, CDR1 is SQVTM, CDR2 ANQGSEA. This CDR3 spans 12 amino acids. The CDR3 reads CSVSQQGDEQFF. The CDR3 nucleotides read TGCAGCGTTTCCCAGCAGGGGGATGAGCAGTTCTTC.